A selection of T cell receptor beta chains follows, all from one sample in a study of shared clonotypes between healthy human individuals. Profiling relied on immunoSEQ multiplex PCR, and the TCRdb table lists in-frame clones only, not all of them. Altogether about 2.1 million clones are present, 80% to 95% being singletons, with the ten largest covering 1.5% to 2%. Sequencing was done on a sample of naive CD8+ T cells from PBMCs. The receptor source for this set is a man aged 18-30 years in good health. Some clones in this sample may be carry-over from other donors' samples. Each CDR3 is given with its conserved first and last residue. A D gene is named only where the DNA matches it firmly. Not every row has a clone size; where given, it reads once, few, many or a size class.

J | size | length | D | V | CDR3 | DNA
TRBJ2-7 | . | 19 | TRBD1 | TRBV7-9 | CASSNKPRLVGQRNYEQYF | TGTGCCAGCAGCAACAAACCTCGTCTCGTGGGACAGAGAAACTACGAGCAGTACTTC
TRBJ1-5 | . | 14 | . | TRBV7-2 | CASSPGIQNQPQHF | TGTGCCAGCAGCCCCGGGATTCAGAATCAGCCCCAGCATTTT
TRBJ1-2 | . | 10 | . | TRBV30 | CAWRLNGYTF | TGTGCCTGGAGGCTCAACGGCTACACCTTC
TRBJ1-1 | few | 14 | TRBD1 | TRBV30 | CAWSVNRGYAEAFF | TGTGCCTGGAGTGTAAACAGGGGTTACGCTGAAGCTTTCTTT
TRBJ2-1 | . | 15 | . | TRBV7-9 | CASSRWDISYNEQFF | TGTGCCAGCAGCCGATGGGACATCTCCTACAATGAGCAGTTCTTC
TRBJ2-7 | . | 14 | TRBD2 | TRBV15 | CATSSGLAEYEQYF | TGTGCCACCAGCAGTGGACTAGCGGAATACGAGCAGTACTTC
TRBJ2-5 | . | 17 | TRBD2 | TRBV7-3 | CASSLGPVSGSVETQYF | TGTGCCAGCAGCTTGGGGCCGGTGAGCGGGAGTGTGGAGACCCAGTACTTC
TRBJ2-7 | . | 17 | TRBD2 | TRBV27 | CASSPPGVGLARNEQYF | TGTGCCAGCAGCCCGCCTGGAGTAGGACTAGCGAGGAACGAGCAGTACTTC
TRBJ2-1 | . | 13 | . | TRBV10-3 | CAISESTRDEQFF | TGTGCCATCAGTGAGTCAACGAGGGATGAGCAGTTCTTC
TRBJ2-1 | . | 13 | . | TRBV6-6 | CASSSGRYNEQFF | TGTGCCAGCAGTTCGGGACGGTACAATGAGCAGTTCTTC
TRBJ1-1 | . | 16 | TRBD1 | TRBV28 | CASTLGGRAGGREAFF | TGTGCCAGCACCCTCGGGGGCCGGGCAGGGGGTCGCGAAGCTTTCTTT
TRBJ2-7 | . | 15 | . | TRBV11-2 | CASSLGLGSSYEQYF | TGTGCCAGCAGCTTAGGGTTAGGGAGCTCCTACGAGCAGTACTTC
TRBJ2-7 | . | 15 | . | TRBV14 | CASSQGGGLGVEQYF | TGTGCCAGCAGCCAAGGTGGGGGGCTCGGGGTCGAGCAGTACTTC
TRBJ2-3 | . | 15 | TRBD2 | TRBV5-1 | CASSLGASGSDTQYF | TGCGCCAGCAGCTTGGGGGCTAGCGGGAGCGATACGCAGTATTTT
TRBJ1-5 | . | 15 | . | TRBV9 | CASSPRMGINQPQHF | TGTGCCAGCAGCCCTCGGATGGGGATAAATCAGCCCCAGCATTTT
TRBJ2-7 | once | 17 | . | TRBV5-4 | CASSSRSGPQNGDEQYF | TGTGCCAGCAGCTCCCGGTCGGGCCCTCAAAACGGGGACGAGCAGTACTTC
TRBJ2-5 | . | 12 | . | TRBV28 | CASSTGRETQYF | TGTGCCAGCAGTACAGGACGGGAGACCCAGTACTTC
TRBJ2-5 | . | 13 | . | TRBV19 | CAISQGNQETQYF | TGTGCCATCTCGCAGGGGAACCAAGAGACCCAGTACTTC
TRBJ2-3 | . | 14 | . | TRBV29-1 | CSVEGWASTDTQYF | TGCAGCGTTGAAGGATGGGCTAGCACAGATACGCAGTATTTT
TRBJ2-1 | once | 15 | TRBD2 | TRBV7-9 | CASSPVTSGSVEQFF | TGTGCCAGCAGTCCGGTCACTAGCGGGAGTGTTGAGCAGTTCTTC
TRBJ2-1 | . | 17 | . | TRBV19 | CASSLFAGTTIHNEQFF | TGTGCCAGTAGTCTTTTTGCGGGCACAACGATCCACAATGAGCAGTTCTTC
TRBJ1-4 | . | 18 | . | TRBV5-1 | CASSLDAQGVSPWEKLFF | TGCGCCAGCAGCTTGGATGCGCAGGGAGTCTCGCCCTGGGAAAAACTGTTTTTT
TRBJ2-7 | once | 13 | TRBD2 | TRBV27 | CATSGGYPYEQYF | TGTGCCACATCGGGGGGGTACCCCTACGAGCAGTACTTC
TRBJ2-1 | . | 17 | . | TRBV9 | CASSVALEGTNRNEQFF | TGTGCCAGCAGCGTAGCCCTAGAGGGGACGAATCGGAATGAGCAGTTCTTC
TRBJ2-6 | . | 16 | . | TRBV9 | CASSVPRSSGANVLTF | TGTGCCAGCAGCGTACCTCGGAGCTCTGGGGCCAACGTCCTGACTTTC
TRBJ2-1 | . | 15 | TRBD2 | TRBV7-9 | CASTISGGGSNEQFF | TGTGCCAGCACCATCTCCGGGGGAGGGTCCAATGAGCAGTTCTTC
TRBJ1-1 | . | 13 | . | TRBV7-9 | CASSRRDKGEAFF | TGTGCCAGCAGCCGCCGGGACAAGGGTGAAGCTTTCTTT
TRBJ2-7 | . | 16 | TRBD2 | TRBV27 | CASSPSTSESSYEQYF | TGTGCCAGCAGTCCCTCTACTAGCGAGAGCTCCTACGAGCAGTACTTC
TRBJ1-3 | . | 16 | . | TRBV9 | CASSEAPGPNGNTIYF | TGTGCCAGCAGCGAGGCCCCTGGGCCCAACGGAAACACCATATATTTT
TRBJ1-2 | . | 17 | . | TRBV11-2 | CASSGTGGAPPFFGYTF | TGTGCCAGCAGCGGGACGGGAGGGGCGCCGCCGTTTTTCGGCTACACCTTC
TRBJ2-2 | . | 15 | TRBD2 | TRBV7-2 | CASSFKREGTGELFF | TGTGCCAGCAGCTTCAAGCGGGAGGGTACCGGGGAGCTGTTTTTT
TRBJ2-4 | few | 14 | . | TRBV18 | CASSHWEGWNIQYF | TGTGCCAGCTCCCACTGGGAAGGGTGGAACATTCAGTACTTC
TRBJ2-3 | . | 15 | . | TRBV5-6 | CASTHRGTYRDTQYF | TGTGCCAGCACCCATAGAGGGACCTATAGGGATACGCAGTATTTT
TRBJ1-1 | few | 11 | . | TRBV30 | CARHGDTEAFF | TGTGCCCGCCATGGGGACACTGAAGCTTTCTTT
TRBJ2-5 | . | 14 | . | TRBV30 | CAWSVSGSQETQYF | TGTGCCTGGAGTGTTTCCGGATCCCAAGAGACCCAGTACTTC
TRBJ1-2 | . | 15 | . | TRBV4-1 | CASSQPTGKVYGYTF | TGCGCCAGCAGCCAGCCGACAGGAAAGGTCTATGGCTACACCTTC
TRBJ2-7 | . | 15 | TRBD2 | TRBV28 | CASSSLYSGSYEQYF | TGTGCCAGCAGTTCCCTGTATAGCGGGAGTTACGAGCAGTACTTC
TRBJ2-1 | once | 18 | TRBD2 | TRBV7-9 | CASSLAILLAGGPYEQFF | TGTGCCAGCAGCTTAGCGATACTTCTAGCGGGAGGGCCCTATGAGCAGTTCTTC
TRBJ2-1 | . | 19 | TRBD2 | TRBV28 | CASRSKTSGRARAGNEQFF | TGTGCCAGCAGATCGAAGACTAGCGGGAGGGCGAGAGCGGGCAATGAGCAGTTCTTC
TRBJ2-1 | . | 13 | . | TRBV6-5 | CASSPGAYNEQFF | TGTGCCAGCAGTCCCGGGGCCTACAATGAGCAGTTCTTC
TRBJ2-7 | . | 14 | TRBD2 | TRBV27 | CASRPGTSGYEQYF | TGTGCCAGCCGCCCCGGGACTAGCGGTTACGAGCAGTACTTC
TRBJ2-1 | . | 16 | . | TRBV10-2 | CASSLGRGSSYNEQFF | TGCGCCAGCAGTTTGGGGCGGGGAAGCTCCTACAATGAGCAGTTCTTC
TRBJ1-2 | . | 14 | . | TRBV5-6 | CASSLGGSAYGYTF | TGTGCCAGCAGCTTGGGTGGGTCGGCCTATGGCTACACCTTC
TRBJ2-1 | . | 13 | . | TRBV5-1 | CASRLTLYNEQFF | TGCGCCAGCAGGTTGACGCTGTACAATGAGCAGTTCTTC
TRBJ2-5 | . | 16 | TRBD2 | TRBV5-1 | CACSEGLAGGQETQYF | TGCGCCTGCAGCGAAGGACTAGCGGGAGGCCAAGAGACCCAGTACTTC
TRBJ2-7 | . | 15 | TRBD1 | TRBV11-2 | CASSPRDRALYEQYF | TGTGCCAGCAGCCCCCGGGACAGGGCTCTCTACGAGCAGTACTTC
TRBJ2-7 | . | 15 | TRBD2 | TRBV15 | CATKQGRGWTYEQYF | TGTGCCACTAAACAAGGGAGGGGCTGGACCTACGAGCAGTACTTC
TRBJ1-2 | . | 16 | . | TRBV5-6 | CASSLNPTVPNYGYTF | TGTGCCAGCAGCTTAAACCCCACAGTTCCTAACTATGGCTACACCTTC
TRBJ1-2 | . | 17 | TRBD1 | TRBV9 | CASSMGVAGGADYGYTF | TGTGCCAGCAGCATGGGGGTGGCAGGGGGCGCCGACTATGGCTACACCTTC
TRBJ1-1 | . | 19 | . | TRBV14 | CASSHTRPDTIWGSSPAFF | TGTGCCAGCAGCCATACCCGACCGGACACAATTTGGGGATCATCTCCGGCTTTCTTT
TRBJ2-3 | . | 14 | TRBD2 | TRBV16 | CASSPAGWADTQYF | TGTGCCAGCAGCCCAGCGGGATGGGCAGATACGCAGTATTTT
TRBJ1-2 | once | 15 | . | TRBV27 | CVSSSTGNHNYGYTF | TGTGTCAGCAGCTCCACAGGGAACCATAACTATGGCTACACCTTC
TRBJ2-5 | once | 14 | . | TRBV30 | CAWGARGQLETQYF | TGTGCCTGGGGGGCCAGGGGTCAGTTAGAGACCCAGTACTTC
TRBJ2-7 | . | 12 | . | TRBV7-9 | CASRDGIYEQYF | TGTGCCAGCCGAGACGGCATCTACGAGCAGTACTTC
TRBJ1-5 | . | 20 | . | TRBV28 | CASSTAYRYWGEIGNQPQHF | TGTGCCAGCAGTACCGCCTACAGGTATTGGGGGGAAATTGGCAATCAGCCCCAGCATTTT